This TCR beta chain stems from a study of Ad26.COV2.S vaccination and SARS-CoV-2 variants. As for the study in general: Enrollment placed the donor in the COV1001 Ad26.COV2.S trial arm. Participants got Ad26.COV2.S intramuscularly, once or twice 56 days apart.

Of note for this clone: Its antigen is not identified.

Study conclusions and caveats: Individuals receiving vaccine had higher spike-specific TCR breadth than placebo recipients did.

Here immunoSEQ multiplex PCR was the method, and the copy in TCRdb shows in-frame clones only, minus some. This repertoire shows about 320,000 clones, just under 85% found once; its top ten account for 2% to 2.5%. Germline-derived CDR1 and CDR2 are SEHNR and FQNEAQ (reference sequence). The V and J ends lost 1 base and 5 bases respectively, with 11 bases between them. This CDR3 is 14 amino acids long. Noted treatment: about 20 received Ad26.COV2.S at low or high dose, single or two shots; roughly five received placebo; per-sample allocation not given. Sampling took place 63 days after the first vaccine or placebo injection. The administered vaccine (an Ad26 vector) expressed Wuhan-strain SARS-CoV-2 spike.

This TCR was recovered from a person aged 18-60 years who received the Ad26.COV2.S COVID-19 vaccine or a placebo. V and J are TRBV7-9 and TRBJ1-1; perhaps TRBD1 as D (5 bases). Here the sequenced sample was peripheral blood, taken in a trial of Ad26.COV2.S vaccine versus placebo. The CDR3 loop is CASSLGNQGTEAFF. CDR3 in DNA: TGTGCCAGCAGCTTAGGTAACCAGGGAACTGAAGCTTTCTTT.